Here is one T cell receptor (beta chain) with its context. As yet, its antigen is unknown. This sample is drawn from a study of cytomegalovirus exposure and HLA in healthy donors. Germline V gene data show CDR1 as SNHLY and CDR2 as FYNNEI. The CDR3 extends over 16 amino acids. V lost 6 bases, J lost 5 bases, and 22 bases lay in between. Regarding the study as a whole: The classifier, whose performance was assessed in both the original and validation cohorts, reportedly diagnosed cytomegalovirus status with high specificity and sensitivity. Among donors in an Asian-associated ancestry cluster, a later analysis reportedly found fewer N-insertions than the roughly 610-donor mean. A few V segments could not be told apart, such as TRBV6-2 and TRBV6-3, and were left out. Many donors shared some public TCRs, even though most TCR sequences were rare.

The primer mix had 60 Vbeta and 13 Jbeta primers. Libraries were prepared by immunoSEQ multiplex PCR; TCRdb keeps only in-frame clonotypes and omits some of them. The table records around 160,000 clones, over 65% of them present only once. The source material was PBMCs. The V gene is TRBV2, the J gene TRBJ2-5; a possible D gene is TRBD2 (6 bases). The sequence derives from a man between 35 and 55 years old in good health and CMV-seropositive. The CDR3 sequence is CASRPREGQGRETQYF. In DNA, the CDR3 is TGTGCCAGCAGACCCCGAGAGGGTCAAGGGAGGGAGACCCAGTACTTC. The entire variable domain, with the rest obtained from reference TRBV2 and TRBJ2-5, is as follows: EPEVTQTPSHQVTQMGQEVILRCVPISNHLYFYWYRQILGQKVEFLVSFYNNEISEKSEIFDDQFSVERPDGSNFTLKIRSTKLEDSAMYFCASRPREGQGRETQYFGPGTRLLVL.